Given below is one T cell receptor beta chain in context. Only in-frame clones appear in the TCRdb table, and some are missing; sequencing was by immunoSEQ multiplex PCR. The sample holds fewer than 300,000 clones; around four fifths are singletons and the top ten take roughly 9.4%. These data are taken from a study of blood T cell repertoires in COVID-19. Study-wide background: T cells, B-cell-depleted T cells, or PBMCs provided the cDNA or gDNA that served as material.

Sample: peripheral blood. The TCR sequence derives from a woman in her fifties or sixties who had recovered from COVID-19.

CDR3 nucleotides: TGTGCCATCAGTGCACCGACAGGGGGCTTGGACACTGAAGCTTTCTTT. It encodes CAISAPTGGLDTEAFF. This chain links TRBV10-3 with TRBJ1-1; 10 positions agree with TRBD1. Losses at the gene ends were 4 bases for V and 3 bases for J; bases not matched to a gene: 8. The CDR3 sequence is 16 residues long. Germline V gene data show CDR1 as ENHRY and CDR2 as SYGVKD.